Listed here are 2 T cell receptor beta chains from one sample, sequenced in a study of response to subunit inactivated influenza vaccine. TCRdb reanalysed the RT-PCR reads using MiXCR and keeps one entry per CDR3 protein. The table lists about 650,000 distinct CDR3 sequences, 15% to 19% of them singletons. This specimen was PBMCs from blood, taken approximately 13 days after vaccination. The receptors derive from a middle-aged man who received an inactivated influenza vaccine.

The rearrangement uses TRBV7-9 and TRBJ1-4, with no clear D. Trimming stripped 1 base from V and 0 bases from J, with 6 bases between. Germline CDR1 SEHNR, CDR2 FQNEAQ (reference sequence). The CDR3 runs to 15 residues. The CDR3 protein is CASSLDTPTNEKLFF. The DNA for the CDR3 is TGTGCCAGCAGCTTAGACACACCAACTAATGAAAAACTGTTTTTT.

This clonotype was seen repeatedly, ten times or more. CDR3 protein: CASSYMLAGTISYNEQFF. CDR3 sequence (DNA): TGTGCCAGCAGTTATATGCTAGCGGGAACCATCTCCTACAATGAGCAGTTCTTC. The gene calls are TRBV6-2 or TRBV6-3 and TRBJ2-1; TRBD2 matches at 9 bases. This CDR3 is built from 18 residues. The germline V gene has CDR1 MNHEY and CDR2 SVGEGT. V was clipped by 3 bases and J by 0 bases; unmatched bases: 9.